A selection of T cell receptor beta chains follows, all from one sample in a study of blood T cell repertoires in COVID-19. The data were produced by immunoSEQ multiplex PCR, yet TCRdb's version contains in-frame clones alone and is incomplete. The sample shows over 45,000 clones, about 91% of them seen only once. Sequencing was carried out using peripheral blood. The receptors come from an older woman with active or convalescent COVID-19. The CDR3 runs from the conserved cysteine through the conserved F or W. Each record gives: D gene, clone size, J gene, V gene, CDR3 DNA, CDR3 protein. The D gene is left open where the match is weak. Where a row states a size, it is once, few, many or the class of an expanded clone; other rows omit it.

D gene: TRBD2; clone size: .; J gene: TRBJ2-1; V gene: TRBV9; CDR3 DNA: TGTGCCAGCAGCTTACCGAGCGGGAGCTCCTACAATGAGCAGTTCTTC; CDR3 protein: CASSLPSGSSYNEQFF
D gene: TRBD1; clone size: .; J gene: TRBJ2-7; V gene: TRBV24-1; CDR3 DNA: TGTGCCACCAGTTCCGGACAGGACGAGCAGTACTTC; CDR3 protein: CATSSGQDEQYF
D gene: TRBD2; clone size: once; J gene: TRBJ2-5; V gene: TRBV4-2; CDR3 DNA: TGTGCCAGCAGCCATGCGGGGGGGCAAGAGACCCAGTACTTC; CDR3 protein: CASSHAGGQETQYF
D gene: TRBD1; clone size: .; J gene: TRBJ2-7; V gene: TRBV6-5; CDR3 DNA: TGTGCCAGCAGTTACAGGGACAGGGGGAACTACGAGCAGTACTTC; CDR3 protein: CASSYRDRGNYEQYF
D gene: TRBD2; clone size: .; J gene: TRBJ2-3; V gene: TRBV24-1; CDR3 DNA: TGTGCCACCAGTGATCGACTAGCGGGGTCAGATACGCAGTATTTT; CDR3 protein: CATSDRLAGSDTQYF
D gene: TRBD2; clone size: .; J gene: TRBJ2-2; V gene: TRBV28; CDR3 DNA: TGTGCCAGCAGTAGGAGCGGGAGTGCCGGGGAGCTGTTTTTT; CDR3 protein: CASSRSGSAGELFF
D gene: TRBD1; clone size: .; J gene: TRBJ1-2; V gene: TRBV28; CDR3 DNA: TGTGCCAGCACCACGACCCCGGGACAGGTCTATGGCTACACCTTC; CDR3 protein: CASTTTPGQVYGYTF
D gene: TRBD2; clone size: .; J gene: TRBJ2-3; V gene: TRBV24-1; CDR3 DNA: TGTGCCACCAGTTCCCCCCTAGCGGGGATCACAGATACGCAGTATTTT; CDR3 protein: CATSSPLAGITDTQYF
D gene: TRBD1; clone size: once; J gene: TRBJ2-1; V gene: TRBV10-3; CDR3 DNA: TGTGCCACCGTACCGACAGGGGTGGGCAATGAGCAGTTCTTC; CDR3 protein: CATVPTGVGNEQFF
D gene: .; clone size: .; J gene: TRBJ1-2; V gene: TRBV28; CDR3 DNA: TGTGCCAGCAGTTTAGGCAGAGGGGGCTACACCTTC; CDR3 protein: CASSLGRGGYTF
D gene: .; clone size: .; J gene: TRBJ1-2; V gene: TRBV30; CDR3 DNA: TGTGCCTGGAGTGTTCGTCCAGGGAGCTACACCTTC; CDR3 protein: CAWSVRPGSYTF
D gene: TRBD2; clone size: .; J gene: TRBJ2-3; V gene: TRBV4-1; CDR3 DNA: TGCGCCAGCCGCTCTGTGTTTCGGCGGGGGGGCCTCGGGCAGGATACGCAGTATTTT; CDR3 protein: CASRSVFRRGGLGQDTQYF
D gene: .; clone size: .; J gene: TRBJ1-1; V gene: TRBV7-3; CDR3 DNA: TGTGCCAGCAGCCCACAAGTAGGGGGTGGAAACACTGAAGCTTTCTTT; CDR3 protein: CASSPQVGGGNTEAFF
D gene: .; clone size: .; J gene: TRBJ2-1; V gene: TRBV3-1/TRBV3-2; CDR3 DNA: TGTGCCAGCAGCCAAGTATCTTGGGCGGAGGAGAGCCTGGGTGAGCAGTTCTTC; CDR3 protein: CASSQVSWAEESLGEQFF
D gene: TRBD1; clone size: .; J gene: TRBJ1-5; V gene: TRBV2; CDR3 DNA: TGTGCCAGCAGCGGGGACAGGCTACGGGATCAGCCCCAGCATTTT; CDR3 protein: CASSGDRLRDQPQHF
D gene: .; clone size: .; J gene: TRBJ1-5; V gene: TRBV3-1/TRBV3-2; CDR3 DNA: TGTGCCAGCAGCCAAGATACGGGGATTGGCAATCAGCCCCAGCATTTT; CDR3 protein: CASSQDTGIGNQPQHF
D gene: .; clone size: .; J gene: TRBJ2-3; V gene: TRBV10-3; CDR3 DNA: TGTGCCATCAGTGACCTAGACTCCTGGTGGTATTTT; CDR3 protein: CAISDLDSWWYF
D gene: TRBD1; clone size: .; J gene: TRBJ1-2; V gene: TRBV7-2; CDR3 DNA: TGTGCCAGCAGCTTATTGGCGTATACATTAGACAGGGAGCAGGGCTACACCTTC; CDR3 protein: CASSLLAYTLDREQGYTF
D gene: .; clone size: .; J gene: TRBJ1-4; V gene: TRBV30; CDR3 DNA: TGTGCCTGGAGTGAAGGGGCTGAAAAACTGTTTTTT; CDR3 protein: CAWSEGAEKLFF
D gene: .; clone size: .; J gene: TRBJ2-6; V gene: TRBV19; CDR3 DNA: TGTGCCAGTAGCCTCACTCGACAGTCCGTTAGCTCTGGGGCCAACGTCCTGACTTTC; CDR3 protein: CASSLTRQSVSSGANVLTF
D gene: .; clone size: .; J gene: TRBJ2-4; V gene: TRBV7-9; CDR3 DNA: TGTGCCAGCAGCTTCTGGGGCCCCAAAAACATTCAGTACTTC; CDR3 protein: CASSFWGPKNIQYF
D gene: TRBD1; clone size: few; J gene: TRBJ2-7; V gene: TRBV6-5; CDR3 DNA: TGTGCCAGCAGCCGGACAGGGATCAGCTCCTACGAGCAGTACTTC; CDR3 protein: CASSRTGISSYEQYF
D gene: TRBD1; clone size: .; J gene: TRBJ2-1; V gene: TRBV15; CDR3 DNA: TGTGCCACCAGAGCCGACAGGGGCTCTTCCCCCTACAATGAGCAGTTCTTC; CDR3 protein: CATRADRGSSPYNEQFF
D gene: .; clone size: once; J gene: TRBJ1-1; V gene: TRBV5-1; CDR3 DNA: TGCGCCAGCAGCTTGGGACAGCCCAACACTGAAGCTTTCTTT; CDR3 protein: CASSLGQPNTEAFF
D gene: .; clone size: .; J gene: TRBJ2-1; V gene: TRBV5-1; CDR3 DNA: TGCGCCAGCAGCATCATTGACAATGAGCAGTTCTTC; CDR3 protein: CASSIIDNEQFF
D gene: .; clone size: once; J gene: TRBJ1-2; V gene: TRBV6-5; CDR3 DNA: TGTGCCAGCAGTTCAACACCACATGGCTACACCTTC; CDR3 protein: CASSSTPHGYTF
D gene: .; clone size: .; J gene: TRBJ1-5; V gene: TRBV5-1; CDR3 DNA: TGCGCCAGCAGCCAAGGCCAGGCGACGGGAAATCAGCCCCAGCATTTT; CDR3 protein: CASSQGQATGNQPQHF
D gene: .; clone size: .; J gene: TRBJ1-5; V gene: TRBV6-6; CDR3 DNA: TGTGCCAGCAGTTCCGGGTTGTCGGCCCAGCATTTT; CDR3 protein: CASSSGLSAQHF
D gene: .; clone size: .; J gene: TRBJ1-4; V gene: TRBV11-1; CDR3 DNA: TGTGCCAGCAGCTTAATACCACAGATGAATGAAAAACTGTTTTTT; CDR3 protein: CASSLIPQMNEKLFF
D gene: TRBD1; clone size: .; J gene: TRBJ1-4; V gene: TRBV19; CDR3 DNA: TGTGCCAGTACCGACAGGGCAACTAATGAAAAACTGTTTTTT; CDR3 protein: CASTDRATNEKLFF
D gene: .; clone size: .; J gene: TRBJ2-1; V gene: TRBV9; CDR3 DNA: TGTGCCAGCAGCGTAGCTGCCTACAATGAGCAGTTCTTC; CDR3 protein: CASSVAAYNEQFF
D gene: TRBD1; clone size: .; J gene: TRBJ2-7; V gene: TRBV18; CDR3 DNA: TGTGCCAGCTCCTCCGGGACAGGGCCCTACGAGCAGTACTTC; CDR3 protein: CASSSGTGPYEQYF